This TCR beta chain comes out of a study of response to subunit inactivated influenza vaccine. Study-wide results and caveats: It was suggested by the authors that few new T cells are recruited by each seasonal influenza vaccination.

Germline trimming cut 1 base from V and 7 bases from J; bases unmatched to any gene: 5. Germline V gene data show CDR1 as SGHAT and CDR2 as FQNNGV. The CDR3 is 15 residues long. TCRdb re-called the RT-PCR reads with MiXCR, one entry per CDR3 protein. The table lists over 450,000 distinct CDR3 sequences, 13% of them singletons. Notes on this clonotype: Its matching antigen is unknown.

The gene calls are TRBV11-2 and TRBJ2-2; 8 nucleotides match TRBD1. The receptor comes from a man aged 45-65 years who received an inactivated influenza vaccine. The specimen was PBMCs from blood, collected 40 to 50 days after vaccination. The CDR3 loop is CASSLAQGQGGELFF. The CDR3 region has the DNA TGTGCCAGCAGCTTAGCCCAAGGACAGGGCGGGGAGCTGTTTTTT.